Here is one TCR beta chain with its context. Its specificity is unknown. The source of around 2 micrograms of genomic DNA for TCR beta libraries was cryopreserved PBMCs. The data stem from a study of cytotoxic CD8 clonotypes in ibrutinib-treated CLL. Study-level background: Responses: roughly 25 partial, 2 complete; after median around 68 months, about 15 stayed remitted, roughly 12 progressed.

Method: immunoSEQ multiplex PCR; TCRdb's copy keeps in-frame clones and lacks some. Here the sample spans about 300,000 clones, around 69% being singletons. V was pared by 4 bases and J by 2 bases, with 5 bases of the junction left unmatched. CDR3 size: 15 residues. Germline V gene sequence: CDR1 SGHRS, CDR2 YFSETQ. Whole-study findings and limits: For progressing versus sustained-remission patients, sampling times were not the same.

This TCR derives from a human donor with chronic lymphocytic leukemia. The chain combines TRBV5-1 with TRBJ2-5; 10 nucleotides match TRBD2. The sequencing used PBMCs, collected at disease progression, from a patient treated with ibrutinib. The CDR3 DNA reads TGCGCCAGCAGCACCTTAGCGGGGGGACAAGAGACCCAGTACTTC. Its translation is CASSTLAGGQETQYF.